Given below is one T cell receptor (beta chain) in context. What it recognizes is unknown. The junction and the germline gene differ at one end; a read error may be behind it. The data are from a study of shared clonotypes between healthy human individuals. In the study overall: Per donor, CD8 memory used one plate, CD8 naive used two, CD4 memory used three and CD4 naive used three. Study-wide results and limits: Unshared clonotypes carried lower generation probabilities than those common to all four donors.

In the authors' methods: Quality scores were absent from the junction-only immunoSEQ sequences, so filtering differed. TCRdb's copy holds only in-frame clones and misses some; the assay was immunoSEQ multiplex PCR. That table furnishes V, J and clone size, whereas the DNA furnished D and trimming. This sample yields about 580,000 clones, of which roughly 98% are seen a single time; 0.25% to 0.35% belongs to the top ten. The CDR3 is made up of 13 amino acids. Looked up from germline, CDR1 is SSHAT and CDR2 is FNYEAQ (reference sequence). Terminally differentiated effector memory CD45RA+ cells were left out of the naive CD8 fraction, which was CD45RO-negative and positively selected for CCR7. Every donor was a Caucasian adult from Nashville, Tennessee.

The chain has TRBV7-7 and TRBJ2-7; D not certain. This TCR derives from a man between 25 and 39 years old in good health. The sequenced sample was naive CD8+ T cells sorted from blood. The CDR3 is CASSLGTVYEQYF. Here the CDR3 DNA reads TGTGCTAGCAGCTTGGGTACGGTCTACGAGCAGTACTTC.